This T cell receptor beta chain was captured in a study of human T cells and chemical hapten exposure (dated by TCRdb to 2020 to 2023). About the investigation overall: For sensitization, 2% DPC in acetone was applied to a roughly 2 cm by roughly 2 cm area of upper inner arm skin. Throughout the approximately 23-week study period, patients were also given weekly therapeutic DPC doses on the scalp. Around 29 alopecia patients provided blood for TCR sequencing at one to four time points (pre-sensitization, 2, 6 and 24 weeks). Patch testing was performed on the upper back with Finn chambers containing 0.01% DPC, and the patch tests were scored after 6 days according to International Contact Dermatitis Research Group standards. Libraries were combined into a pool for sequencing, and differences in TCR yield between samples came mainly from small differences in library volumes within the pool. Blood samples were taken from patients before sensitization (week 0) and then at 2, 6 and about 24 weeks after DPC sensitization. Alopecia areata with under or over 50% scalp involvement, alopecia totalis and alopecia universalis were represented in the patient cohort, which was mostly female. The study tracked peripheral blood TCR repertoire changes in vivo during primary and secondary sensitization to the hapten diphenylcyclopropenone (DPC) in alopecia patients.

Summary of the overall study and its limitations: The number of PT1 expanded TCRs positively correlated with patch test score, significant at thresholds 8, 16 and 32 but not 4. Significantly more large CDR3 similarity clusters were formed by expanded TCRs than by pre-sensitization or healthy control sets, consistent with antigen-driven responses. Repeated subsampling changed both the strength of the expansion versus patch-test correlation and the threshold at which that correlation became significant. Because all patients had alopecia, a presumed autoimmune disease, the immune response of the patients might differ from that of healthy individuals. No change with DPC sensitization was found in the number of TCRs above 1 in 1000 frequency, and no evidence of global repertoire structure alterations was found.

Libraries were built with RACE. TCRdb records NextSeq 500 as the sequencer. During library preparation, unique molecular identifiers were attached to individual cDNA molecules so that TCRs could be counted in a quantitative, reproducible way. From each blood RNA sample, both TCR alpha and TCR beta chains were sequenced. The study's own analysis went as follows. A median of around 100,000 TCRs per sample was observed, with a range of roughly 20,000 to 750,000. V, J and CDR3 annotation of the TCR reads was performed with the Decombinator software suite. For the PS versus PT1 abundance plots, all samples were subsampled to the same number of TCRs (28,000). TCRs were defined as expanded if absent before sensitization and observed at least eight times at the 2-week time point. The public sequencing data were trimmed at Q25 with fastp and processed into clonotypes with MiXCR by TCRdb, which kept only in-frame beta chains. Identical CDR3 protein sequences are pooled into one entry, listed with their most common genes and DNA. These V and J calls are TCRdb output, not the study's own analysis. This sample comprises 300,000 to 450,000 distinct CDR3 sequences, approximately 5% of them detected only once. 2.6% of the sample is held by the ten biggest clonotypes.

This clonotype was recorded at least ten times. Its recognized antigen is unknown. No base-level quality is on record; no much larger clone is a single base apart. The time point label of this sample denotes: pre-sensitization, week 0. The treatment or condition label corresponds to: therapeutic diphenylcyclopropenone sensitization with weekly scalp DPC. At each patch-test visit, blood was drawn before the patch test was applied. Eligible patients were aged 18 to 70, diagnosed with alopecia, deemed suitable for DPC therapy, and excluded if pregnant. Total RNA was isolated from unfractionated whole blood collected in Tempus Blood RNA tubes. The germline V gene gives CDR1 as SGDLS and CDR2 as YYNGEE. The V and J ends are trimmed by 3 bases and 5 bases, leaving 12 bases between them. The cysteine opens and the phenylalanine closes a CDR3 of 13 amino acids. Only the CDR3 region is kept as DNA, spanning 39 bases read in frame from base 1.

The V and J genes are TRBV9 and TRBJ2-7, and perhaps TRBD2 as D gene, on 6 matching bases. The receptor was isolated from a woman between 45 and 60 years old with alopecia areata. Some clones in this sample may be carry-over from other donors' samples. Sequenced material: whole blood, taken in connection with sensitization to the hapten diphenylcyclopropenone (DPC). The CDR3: CASSAEGNHEQYF. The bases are TGTGCCAGCAGCGCGGAGGGTAACCACGAGCAGTACTTC.